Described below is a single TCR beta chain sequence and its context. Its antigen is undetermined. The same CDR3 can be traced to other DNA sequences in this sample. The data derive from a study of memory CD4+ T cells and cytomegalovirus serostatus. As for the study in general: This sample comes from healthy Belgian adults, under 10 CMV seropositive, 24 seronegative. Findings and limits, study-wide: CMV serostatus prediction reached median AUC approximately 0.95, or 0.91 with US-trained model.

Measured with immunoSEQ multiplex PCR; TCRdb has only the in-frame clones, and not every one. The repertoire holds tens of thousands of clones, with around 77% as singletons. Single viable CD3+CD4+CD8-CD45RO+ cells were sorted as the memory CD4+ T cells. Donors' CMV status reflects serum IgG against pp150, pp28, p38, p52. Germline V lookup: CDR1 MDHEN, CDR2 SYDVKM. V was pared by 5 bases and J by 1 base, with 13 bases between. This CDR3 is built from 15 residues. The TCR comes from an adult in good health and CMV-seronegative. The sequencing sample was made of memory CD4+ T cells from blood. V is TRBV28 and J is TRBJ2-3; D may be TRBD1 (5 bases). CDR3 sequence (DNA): TGTGCCAGCAGTGGCCAGGGTGGGGGCACAGATACGCAGTATTTT. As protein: CASSGQGGGTDTQYF.